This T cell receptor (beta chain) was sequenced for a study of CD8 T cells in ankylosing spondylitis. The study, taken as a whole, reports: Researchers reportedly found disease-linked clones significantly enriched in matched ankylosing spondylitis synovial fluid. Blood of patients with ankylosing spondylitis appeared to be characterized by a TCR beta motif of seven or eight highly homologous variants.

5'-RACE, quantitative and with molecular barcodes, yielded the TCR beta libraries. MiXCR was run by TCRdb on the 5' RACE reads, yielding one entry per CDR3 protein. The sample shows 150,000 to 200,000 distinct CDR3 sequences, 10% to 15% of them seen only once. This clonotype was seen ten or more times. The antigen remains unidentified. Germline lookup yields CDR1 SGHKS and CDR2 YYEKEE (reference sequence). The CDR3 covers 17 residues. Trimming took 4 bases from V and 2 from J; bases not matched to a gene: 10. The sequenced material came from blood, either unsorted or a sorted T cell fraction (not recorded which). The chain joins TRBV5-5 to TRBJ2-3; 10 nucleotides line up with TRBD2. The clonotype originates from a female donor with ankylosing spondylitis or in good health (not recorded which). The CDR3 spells CASSPTWTSGYTDTQYF. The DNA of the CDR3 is TGTGCCAGCAGCCCCACCTGGACTAGCGGATACACAGATACGCAGTATTTT.